This TCR beta chain was identified during a study of cytomegalovirus exposure and HLA in healthy donors. Both 60 Vbeta primers and 13 Jbeta primers went into the PCR. Assay: immunoSEQ multiplex PCR; the TCRdb copy retains only in-frame clones and omits some. The repertoire holds about 180,000 clones, with around 80% as singletons. The V segment lost 3 bases and the J segment 2 bases; nucleotides outside the gene matches: 4. Germline CDR1 LNHDA, CDR2 SQIVND (reference sequence). The CDR3 totals 15 residues. This sequence joins TRBV19 and TRBJ1-5; 7 bases are shared with TRBD1. The receptor was isolated from a girl aged 10 to 17 in good health and CMV-seropositive. Sequencing used PBMCs. CDR3 DNA: TGTGCCAGTAGTATGGTAGGGGGCGGCAATCAGCCCCAGCATTTT. Protein: CASSMVGGGNQPQHF.